Here is one T cell receptor beta chain with its context. These data belong to a study of PD-L1 blockade in urothelial cancer. Study information: Starting in the mid-2010s, patients were given atezolizumab (1,200 mg intravenously every 3 weeks). Investigators checked blood 3 weeks (second dose) and 6 weeks after treatment start.

Data came from immunoSEQ multiplex PCR; TCRdb stores just in-frame clones and leaves some out. Among 85,000 to 90,000 clones, 70% to 90% were seen once, and the ten largest hold 0.85% to 1%. Time point of the sample: pretreatment peripheral blood. CDR1 and CDR2 (germline): LGHNA, YNFKEQ. This CDR3 is 16 amino acids long. Trimming removed 0 bases from V and 6 bases from J, with 14 bases in between. The rearrangement uses TRBV4-2 and TRBJ2-2; a weak D match, TRBD2 (6 bases). The TCR was taken from a woman of 80 years or more with urothelial cancer. The material was PBMCs, obtained around atezolizumab (anti-PD-L1) treatment. CDR3 sequence (DNA): TGTGCCAGCAGCCAAGAGGTCGGGAGTTCCCCCGGGGAGCTGTTTTTT. It yields the protein CASSQEVGSSPGELFF.